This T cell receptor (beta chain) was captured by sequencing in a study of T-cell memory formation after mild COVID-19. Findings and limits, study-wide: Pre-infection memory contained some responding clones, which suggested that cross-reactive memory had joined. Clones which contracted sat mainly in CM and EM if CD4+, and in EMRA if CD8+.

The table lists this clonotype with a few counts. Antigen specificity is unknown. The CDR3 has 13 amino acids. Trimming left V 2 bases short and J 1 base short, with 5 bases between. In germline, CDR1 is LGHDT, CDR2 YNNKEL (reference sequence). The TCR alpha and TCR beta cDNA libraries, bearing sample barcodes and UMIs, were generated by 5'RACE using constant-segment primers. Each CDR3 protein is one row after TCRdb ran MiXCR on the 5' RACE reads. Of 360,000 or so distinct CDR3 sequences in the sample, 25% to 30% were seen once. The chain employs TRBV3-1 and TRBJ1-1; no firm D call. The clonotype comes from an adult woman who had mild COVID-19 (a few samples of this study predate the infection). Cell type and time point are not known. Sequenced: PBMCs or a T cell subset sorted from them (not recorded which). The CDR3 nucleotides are TGTGCCAGCAGCCAATACCAGAACACTGAAGCTTTCTTT. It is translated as CASSQYQNTEAFF.